The present T cell receptor (beta chain) was sequenced within a study of cytomegalovirus exposure and HLA in healthy donors. Looking at the study overall: Per a later analysis, the roughly 670 first-cohort and some 130 validation repertoires shared one platform. Study conclusions and caveats: In vitro, three CMV-associated chains proved specific for CMV antigens. The authors enumerated over 150 TCR beta chains as linked to cytomegalovirus. Later, an analysis found that TCR clusters from the first cohort tended to co-occur in the roughly 110 validation repertoires.

The CDR3 consists of 16 residues. Germline values: CDR1 LNHDA, CDR2 SQIVND (reference sequence). V lost 10 bases and J lost 4; bases outside the gene matches: 11. Note on this clone: Its target is not known.

TCRdb keeps only in-frame clones here, not all; method: immunoSEQ multiplex PCR. The sample yields approximately 82,000 clones, around 95% seen once. This receptor was obtained from a woman between 18 and 29 years old in good health and CMV-seronegative. The chain is built from TRBV19 and TRBJ1-5; 12 positions match TRBD1. The sample taken for sequencing was PBMCs. The CDR3 region is CATGTGTGGMNQPQHF. CDR3 in DNA: TGTGCCACCGGAACCGGGACAGGGGGCATGAATCAGCCCCAGCATTTT.